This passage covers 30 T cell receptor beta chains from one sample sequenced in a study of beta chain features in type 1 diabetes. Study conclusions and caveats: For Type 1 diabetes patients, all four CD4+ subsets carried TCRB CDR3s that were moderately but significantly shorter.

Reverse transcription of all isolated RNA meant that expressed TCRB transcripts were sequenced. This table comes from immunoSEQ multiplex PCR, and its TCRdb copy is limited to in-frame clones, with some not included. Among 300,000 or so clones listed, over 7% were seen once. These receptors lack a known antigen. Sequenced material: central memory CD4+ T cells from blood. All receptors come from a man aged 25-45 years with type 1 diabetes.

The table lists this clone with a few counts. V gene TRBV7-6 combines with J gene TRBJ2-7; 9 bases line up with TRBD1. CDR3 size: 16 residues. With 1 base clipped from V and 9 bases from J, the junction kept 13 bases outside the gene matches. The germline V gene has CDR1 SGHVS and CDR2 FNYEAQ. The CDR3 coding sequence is TGTGCCAGCAGCTTAGAGACCGGGACAGGGAAAGGTCGGCAGTACTTC. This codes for CASSLETGTGKGRQYF.

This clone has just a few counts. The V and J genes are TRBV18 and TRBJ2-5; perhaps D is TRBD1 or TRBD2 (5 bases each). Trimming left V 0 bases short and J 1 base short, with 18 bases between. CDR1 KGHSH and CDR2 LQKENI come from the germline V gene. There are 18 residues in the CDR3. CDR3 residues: CASSPPVMRGGVQETQYF. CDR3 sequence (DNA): TGTGCCAGCTCACCACCAGTGATGAGGGGTGGGGTCCAAGAGACCCAGTACTTC.

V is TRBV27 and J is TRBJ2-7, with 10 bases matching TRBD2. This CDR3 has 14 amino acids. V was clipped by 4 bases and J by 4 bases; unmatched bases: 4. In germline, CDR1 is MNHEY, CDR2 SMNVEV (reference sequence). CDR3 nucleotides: TGTGCCAGCAGTTCGTCACTAGCGGGGTACGAGCAGTACTTC. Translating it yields CASSSSLAGYEQYF.

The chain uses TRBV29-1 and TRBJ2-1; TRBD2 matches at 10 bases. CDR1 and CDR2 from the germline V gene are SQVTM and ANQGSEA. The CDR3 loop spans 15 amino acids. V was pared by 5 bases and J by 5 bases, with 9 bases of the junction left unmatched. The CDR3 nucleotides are TGCAGCGTTCCGCGTAGCGGGGGGCCCAACAATGAGCAGTTCTTC. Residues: CSVPRSGGPNNEQFF.

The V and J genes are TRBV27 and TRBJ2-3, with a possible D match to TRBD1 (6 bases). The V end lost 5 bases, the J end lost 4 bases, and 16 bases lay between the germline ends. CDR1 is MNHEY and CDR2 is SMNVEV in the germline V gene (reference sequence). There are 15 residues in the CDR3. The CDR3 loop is CASSPRDNRADTQYF. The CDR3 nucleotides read TGTGCCAGCAGTCCAAGGGACAACAGGGCAGATACGCAGTATTTT.

CDR3 sequence reads: CASSQDGLRGGRTGELFF. For the CDR3, the DNA is TGCGCCAGCAGCCAAGATGGTCTGCGGGGGGGCCGCACCGGGGAGCTGTTTTTT. This sequence joins TRBV4-1 and TRBJ2-2, with TRBD2 matching over 9 bases. After removal of 0 bases from V and 4 bases from J, the junction contained 9 bases not matched to a gene. This CDR3 is built from 18 residues. The V gene's germline CDR1 is MGHRA and CDR2 YSYEKL.

The CDR3 nucleotides read TGCAGCGTGGCCCAAATCTCTGGAAACACCATATATTTT. Residues: CSVAQISGNTIYF. This chain links TRBV29-1 with TRBJ1-3, with D unresolved. The germline V and J ends were trimmed by 6 bases and 0 bases, with 9 bases remaining between them. Germline V gene data show CDR1 as SQVTM and CDR2 as ANQGSEA. This CDR3 comprises 13 residues.

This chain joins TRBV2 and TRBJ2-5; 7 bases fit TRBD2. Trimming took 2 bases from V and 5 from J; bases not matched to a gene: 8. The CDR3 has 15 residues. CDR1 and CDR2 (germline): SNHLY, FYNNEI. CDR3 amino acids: CASSERVGGSETQYF. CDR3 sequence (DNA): TGTGCCAGCAGTGAACGCGTCGGGGGGAGTGAGACCCAGTACTTC.

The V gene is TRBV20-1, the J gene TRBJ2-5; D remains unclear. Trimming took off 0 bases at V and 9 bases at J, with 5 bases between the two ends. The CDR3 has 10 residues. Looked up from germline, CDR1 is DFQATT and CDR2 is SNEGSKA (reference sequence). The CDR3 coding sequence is TGCAGTGCTAGAGATCGGTCCCAGTACTTC. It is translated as CSARDRSQYF.

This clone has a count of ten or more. The CDR3 spells CASSSQGSGGGYTF. The DNA for the CDR3 is TGTGCCAGCAGCTCACAGGGGAGCGGAGGTGGCTACACCTTC. The chain carries TRBV7-2 and TRBJ1-2, with 7 bases lining up with TRBD1. CDR1 and CDR2 (germline): SGHTA, FQGNSA. There are 14 residues in the CDR3. V lost 4 bases, J lost 7 bases, and 9 bases stayed unmatched.

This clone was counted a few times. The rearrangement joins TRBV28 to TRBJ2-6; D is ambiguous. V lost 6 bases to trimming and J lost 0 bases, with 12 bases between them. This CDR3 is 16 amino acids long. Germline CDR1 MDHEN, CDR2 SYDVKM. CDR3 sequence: CASRGVGFSGANVLTF. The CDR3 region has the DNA TGTGCCAGCAGAGGAGTGGGGTTCTCTGGGGCCAACGTCCTGACTTTC.

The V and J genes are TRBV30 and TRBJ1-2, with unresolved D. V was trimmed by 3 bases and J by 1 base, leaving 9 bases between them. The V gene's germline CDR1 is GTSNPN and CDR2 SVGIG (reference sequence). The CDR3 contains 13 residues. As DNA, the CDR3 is TGTGCCTGGAGCGCCATCGATAACTATGGCTACACCTTC. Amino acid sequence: CAWSAIDNYGYTF.

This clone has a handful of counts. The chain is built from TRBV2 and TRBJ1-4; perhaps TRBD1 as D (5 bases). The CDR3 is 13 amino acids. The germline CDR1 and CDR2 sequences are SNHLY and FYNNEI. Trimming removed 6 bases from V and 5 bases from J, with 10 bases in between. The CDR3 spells CASRRDRNEKLFF. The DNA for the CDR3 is TGTGCCAGCAGGAGGGACCGGAATGAAAAACTGTTTTTT.

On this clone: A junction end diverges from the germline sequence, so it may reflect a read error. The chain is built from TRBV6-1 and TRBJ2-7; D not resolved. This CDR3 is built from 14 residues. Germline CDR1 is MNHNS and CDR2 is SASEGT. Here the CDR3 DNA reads TGTGCCATCAGTGAGTCCAGGAACTCCTACGAGCAGTACTTC. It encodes CAISESRNSYEQYF.

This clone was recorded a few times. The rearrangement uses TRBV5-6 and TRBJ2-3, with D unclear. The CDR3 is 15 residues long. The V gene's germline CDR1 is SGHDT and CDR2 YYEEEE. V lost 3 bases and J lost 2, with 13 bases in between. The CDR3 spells CASSSLERPTDTQYF. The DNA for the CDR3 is TGTGCCAGCAGCTCACTTGAACGGCCCACAGATACGCAGTATTTT.

The CDR3 here is CASSYYQSSYEQYF. In DNA, the CDR3 is TGTGCCAGCAGTTATTATCAGAGCTCCTACGAGCAGTACTTC. The chain has TRBV6-5 and TRBJ2-7; D gene ambiguous. Germline V gives CDR1 MNHEY, CDR2 SVGAGI. The ends were cut back, 3 bases at V and 0 bases at J, with 9 bases in the middle. The CDR3 has 14 residues.

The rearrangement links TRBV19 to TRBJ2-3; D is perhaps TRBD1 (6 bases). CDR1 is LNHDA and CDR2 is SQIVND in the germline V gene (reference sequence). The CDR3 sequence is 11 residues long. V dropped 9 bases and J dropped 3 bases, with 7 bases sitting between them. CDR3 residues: CASTGTDTQYF. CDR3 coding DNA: TGTGCCAGCACAGGGACAGATACGCAGTATTTT.

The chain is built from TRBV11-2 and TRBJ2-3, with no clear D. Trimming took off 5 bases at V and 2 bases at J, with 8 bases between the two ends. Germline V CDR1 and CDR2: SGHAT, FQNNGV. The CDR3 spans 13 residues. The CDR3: CASSLQITDTQYF. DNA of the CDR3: TGTGCCAGCAGCCTACAGATCACAGATACGCAGTATTTT. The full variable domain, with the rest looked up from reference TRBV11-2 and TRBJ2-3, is EAGVAQSPRYKIIEKRQSVAFWCNPISGHATLYWYQQILGQGPKLLIQFQNNGVVDDSQLPKDRFSAERLKGVDSTLKIQPAKLEDSAVYLCASSLQITDTQYFGPGTRLTVL.

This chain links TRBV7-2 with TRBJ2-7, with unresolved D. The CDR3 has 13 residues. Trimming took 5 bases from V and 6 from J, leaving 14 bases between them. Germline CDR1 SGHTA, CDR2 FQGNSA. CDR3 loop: CASSLRPPGEQYF. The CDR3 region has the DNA TGTGCCAGCAGCCTACGCCCTCCGGGCGAGCAGTACTTC.

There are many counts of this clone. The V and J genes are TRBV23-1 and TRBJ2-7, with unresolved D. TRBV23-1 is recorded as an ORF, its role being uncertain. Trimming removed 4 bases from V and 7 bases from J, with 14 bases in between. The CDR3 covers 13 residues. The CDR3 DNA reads TGCGCCAGCAGTCCGGTAGAGGAAACAGAGCAGTACTTC. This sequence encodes CASSPVEETEQYF.

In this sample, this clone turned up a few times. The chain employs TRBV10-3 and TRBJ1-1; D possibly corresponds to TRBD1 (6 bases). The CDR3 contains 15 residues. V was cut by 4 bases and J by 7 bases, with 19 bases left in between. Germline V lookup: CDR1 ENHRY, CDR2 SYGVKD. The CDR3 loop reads CAISASEQGSVEAFF. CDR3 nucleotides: TGTGCCATCAGTGCGTCCGAACAGGGTTCGGTTGAAGCTTTCTTT.

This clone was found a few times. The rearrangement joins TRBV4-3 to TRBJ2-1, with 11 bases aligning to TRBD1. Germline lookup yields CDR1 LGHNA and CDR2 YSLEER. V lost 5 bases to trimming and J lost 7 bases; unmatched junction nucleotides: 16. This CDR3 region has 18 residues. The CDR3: CASSSRAADRGLGNEQFF. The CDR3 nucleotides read TGCGCCAGCAGCTCCCGGGCAGCGGACAGGGGGCTAGGTAATGAGCAGTTCTTC.

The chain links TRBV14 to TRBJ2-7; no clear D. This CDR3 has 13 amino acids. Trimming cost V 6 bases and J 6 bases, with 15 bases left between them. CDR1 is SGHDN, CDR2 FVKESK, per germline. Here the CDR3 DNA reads TGTGCCAGCAGTCCGCCCCTTAGCCGCGAGCAGTACTTC. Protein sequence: CASSPPLSREQYF.

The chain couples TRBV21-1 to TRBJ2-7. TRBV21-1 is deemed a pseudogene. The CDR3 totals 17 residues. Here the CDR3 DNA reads TGTGCCAGCAGCAAAGCATTTATCGCCGCGATGGGTAGCGAGCAGTACTTC. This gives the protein CASSKAFIAAMGSEQYF.

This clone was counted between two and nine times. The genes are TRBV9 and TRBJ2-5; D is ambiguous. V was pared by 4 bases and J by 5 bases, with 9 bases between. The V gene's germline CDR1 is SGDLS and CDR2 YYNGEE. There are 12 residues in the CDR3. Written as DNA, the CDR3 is TGTGCCAGCAGCTATTGGCGGGAGACCCAGTACTTC. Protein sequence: CASSYWRETQYF.

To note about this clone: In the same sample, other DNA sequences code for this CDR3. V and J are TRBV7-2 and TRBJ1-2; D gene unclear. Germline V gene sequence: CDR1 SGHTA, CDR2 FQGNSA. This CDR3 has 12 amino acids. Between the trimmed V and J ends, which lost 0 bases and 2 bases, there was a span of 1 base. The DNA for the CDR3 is TGTGCCAGCAGCTTAGCGAACTATGGCTACACCTTC. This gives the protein CASSLANYGYTF. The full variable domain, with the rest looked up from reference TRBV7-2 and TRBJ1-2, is GAGVSQSPSNKVTEKGKDVELRCDPISGHTALYWYRQSLGQGLEFLIYFQGNSAPDKSGLPSDRFSAERTGGSVSTLTIQRTQQEDSAVYLCASSLANYGYTFGSGTRLTVV.

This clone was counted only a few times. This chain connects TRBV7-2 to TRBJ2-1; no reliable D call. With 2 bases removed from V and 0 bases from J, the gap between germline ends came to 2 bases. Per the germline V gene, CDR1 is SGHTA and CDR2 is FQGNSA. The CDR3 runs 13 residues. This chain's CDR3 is CASSLPSYNEQFF. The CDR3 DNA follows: TGTGCCAGCAGCTTACCCTCCTACAATGAGCAGTTCTTC.

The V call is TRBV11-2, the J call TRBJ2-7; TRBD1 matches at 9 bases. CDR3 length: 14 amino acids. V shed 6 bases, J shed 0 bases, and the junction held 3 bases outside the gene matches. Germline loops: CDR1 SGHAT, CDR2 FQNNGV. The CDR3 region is CASRLQGASYEQYF. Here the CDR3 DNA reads TGTGCCAGCAGGTTACAGGGGGCCTCCTACGAGCAGTACTTC.

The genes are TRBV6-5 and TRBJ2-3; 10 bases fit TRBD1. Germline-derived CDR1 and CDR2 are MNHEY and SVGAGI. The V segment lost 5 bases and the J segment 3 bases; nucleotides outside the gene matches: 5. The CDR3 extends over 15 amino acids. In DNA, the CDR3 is TGTGCCAGCAGTCGGGACAGGGGTCAAACAGATACGCAGTATTTT. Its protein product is CASSRDRGQTDTQYF.

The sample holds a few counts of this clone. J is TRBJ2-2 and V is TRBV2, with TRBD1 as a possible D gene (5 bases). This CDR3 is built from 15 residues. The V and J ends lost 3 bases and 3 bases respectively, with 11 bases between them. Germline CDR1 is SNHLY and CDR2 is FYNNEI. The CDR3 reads CASSETASYTGELFF. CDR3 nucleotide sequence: TGTGCCAGCAGTGAGACAGCATCATACACCGGGGAGCTGTTTTTT.